This is a list of T cell receptor beta chains from one sample in a study of T cells expressing NK-cell markers. Each CDR3 protein gets one entry in TCRdb, which reprocessed the 5' RACE reads and gives no DNA. The sample has about 460,000 distinct CDR3 sequences. Material for sequencing was blood T cells: a sorted CD56 or NKG2C T cell subset, CD4+ or CD8+ T cells, or bulk PBMC T cells (not recorded which). These receptors were obtained from a woman in her 50s in good health. Each CDR3 is given with its conserved first and last residue.

j_gene	v_gene	len	CDR3aa
TRBJ2-2	TRBV20-1	17	CSARDSRSSALTGELFF
TRBJ2-1	TRBV18	15	CASSPPIGDYNEQFF
TRBJ1-1	TRBV20-1	15	CSASWQGNAGTEAFF
TRBJ2-1	TRBV25-1	14	CASSEGTSATRRFF
TRBJ1-3	TRBV20-1	15	CSASGLTGAGNTIYF
TRBJ1-2	TRBV12-3/TRBV12-4	14	CASSFSGTTYGYTF
TRBJ2-3	TRBV7-9	16	CASTTQFGWGTDTQYF
TRBJ1-1	TRBV29-1	14	CSASLLGVNTEAFF
TRBJ2-3	TRBV24-1	17	CATSDPGRGSSTDTQYF
TRBJ2-3	TRBV20-1	15	CSASPLPRGTDTQYF
TRBJ2-5	TRBV29-1	13	CSVGLRGRETQYF